The 29 T cell receptor beta chains presented below share a single source sample, sequenced in a study of cytomegalovirus exposure and HLA in healthy donors. In the PCR, 60 Vbeta and 13 Jbeta primers were used. TCRdb's copy holds only in-frame clones and misses some; the assay was immunoSEQ multiplex PCR. The top ten clones hold roughly 5.2% of a sample with about 76,000 clones, about 66% of them seen once. Sequenced input: PBMCs. These receptor sequences come from a man between 60 and 70 years old in good health and CMV-seropositive.

This chain uses TRBV5-8 with TRBJ2-3, with 7 positions matching TRBD1. Germline CDR1 reads SGHTS; CDR2 reads YDEGEE. This CDR3 is built from 11 residues. V dropped 2 bases and J dropped 14; count of bases not matched to a gene: 5. As DNA, the CDR3 is TGTGCCAGCAGCTTAAGAGACAGGGTGTATTTT. Protein product: CASSLRDRVYF.

This chain connects TRBV6-1 to TRBJ2-1, with 9 bases that match TRBD2. The CDR3 is 16 amino acids. Germline loops: CDR1 MNHNS, CDR2 SASEGT. Losses at the gene ends were 4 bases for V and 6 bases for J; bases not matched to a gene: 10. CDR3: CASSALSAGGFNEQFF. The CDR3 DNA sequence: TGTGCCAGCAGTGCCCTCTCGGCGGGAGGGTTCAATGAGCAGTTCTTC.

V and J are TRBV30 and TRBJ1-1, with 8 bases lining up with TRBD1. Trimming removed 5 bases from V and 1 base from J; junction bases left unmatched: 6. Germline CDR1 GTSNPN, CDR2 SVGIG (reference sequence). The CDR3 extends over 14 amino acids. CDR3 coding DNA: TGTGCCTGGCACCGGACAGGGACGAACACTGAAGCTTTCTTT. Residues: CAWHRTGTNTEAFF.

V and J are TRBV11-2 and TRBJ2-3; D gene uncertain. Germline lookup yields CDR1 SGHAT and CDR2 FQNNGV. The CDR3 has 16 residues. Trimming shortened V by 5 bases and J by 0 bases, and 15 bases separated the two germline ends. CDR3: CASSREYPKSTDTQYF. The DNA for the CDR3 is TGTGCCAGCAGCCGTGAGTATCCCAAGAGCACAGATACGCAGTATTTT.

This clone occurred a few times. The rearrangement joins TRBV6-5 to TRBJ1-2; 8 bases are shared with TRBD1. The CDR3 extends over 14 amino acids. Germline V CDR1 and CDR2: MNHEY, SVGAGI. The junction had 9 bases not matched to a gene; V was cut back by 6 bases and J by 6 bases. CDR3 region: CASSPPGTGNGYTF. The DNA for the CDR3 is TGTGCCAGCAGCCCCCCCGGGACAGGAAATGGCTACACCTTC.

The gene calls are TRBV7-2 and TRBJ2-3, with 8 bases aligning to TRBD2. The CDR3 totals 15 residues. The germline CDR1 and CDR2 sequences are SGHTA and FQGNSA. J lost 2 bases, V lost 6 bases, and 7 bases had no gene match. The CDR3 reads CASRIPGLATDTQYF. The CDR3, as DNA: TGTGCCAGCAGGATCCCAGGACTAGCCACAGATACGCAGTATTTT.

The J gene is TRBJ2-2, the V gene TRBV2, with D perhaps TRBD2 (5 bases). The CDR3 is 15 amino acids. Per germline, CDR1 SNHLY and CDR2 FYNNEI. V gave up 6 bases and J gave up 1 base, with 12 bases separating them. The CDR3 region is CASRAGIRNTGELFF. The CDR3 DNA reads as TGTGCCAGCAGGGCCGGGATTCGGAACACCGGGGAGCTGTTTTTT. Variable domain in full (rest from reference TRBV2 and TRBJ2-2): EPEVTQTPSHQVTQMGQEVILRCVPISNHLYFYWYRQILGQKVEFLVSFYNNEISEKSEIFDDQFSVERPDGSNFTLKIRSTKLEDSAMYFCASRAGIRNTGELFFGEGSRLTVL.

This chain connects TRBV10-2 to TRBJ2-5; 7 nucleotides line up with TRBD2. CDR1 WSHSY and CDR2 SAAADI come from the germline V gene. The CDR3 sequence is 17 residues long. V trimming: 0 bases; J trimming: 5 bases; junction bases outside the gene matches: 12. The CDR3 here is CASSESRASGLKETQYF. The CDR3 coding sequence is TGCGCCAGCAGTGAGTCGAGGGCTAGCGGATTAAAGGAGACCCAGTACTTC.

V is TRBV19 and J is TRBJ1-2; D is undetermined. CDR3 length: 14 residues. Germline V lookup: CDR1 LNHDA, CDR2 SQIVND (reference sequence). Trimming removed 3 bases from V and 3 bases from J, with 11 bases in between. The CDR3 loop reads CASSMQSGYYGYTF. The CDR3 nucleotides are TGTGCCAGTAGTATGCAATCAGGTTACTATGGCTACACCTTC.

The chain employs TRBV10-2 and TRBJ2-7; 7 nucleotides line up with TRBD1. V was pared by 5 bases and J by 3 bases, with 7 bases of the junction left unmatched. The CDR3 runs 14 residues. The germline gives CDR1 WSHSY, CDR2 SAAADI. The CDR3 here is CASSWTGTVYEQYF. The CDR3 nucleotides are TGCGCCAGCAGTTGGACAGGTACCGTCTACGAGCAGTACTTC.

V and J are TRBV11-2 and TRBJ1-2, with D perhaps matching TRBD1 (5 bases). This CDR3 spans 16 amino acids. Germline V gene data show CDR1 as SGHAT and CDR2 as FQNNGV. Trimming removed 5 bases at V and 5 bases at J, with 21 bases between. CDR3: CASSVLGDRGGYGYTF. The CDR3 DNA reads as TGTGCCAGCAGCGTTTTAGGTGACAGAGGTGGATATGGCTACACCTTC.

The rearrangement links TRBV19 to TRBJ2-7, with 10 bases matching TRBD2. The CDR3 loop spans 14 amino acids. Unmatched junction bases numbered 0, after V lost 2 bases and J lost 2 bases. Germline values: CDR1 LNHDA, CDR2 SQIVND (reference sequence). CDR3 nucleotide sequence: TGTGCCAGTAGTATAACTAGCGGGGCCTACGAGCAGTACTTC. Amino acids: CASSITSGAYEQYF.

The chain links TRBV19 to TRBJ2-1; D perhaps matches TRBD2 (6 bases). The ends were cut back, 5 bases at V and 7 bases at J, with 21 bases in the middle. CDR3 length equals 16 residues. Germline assignment: CDR1 LNHDA and CDR2 SQIVND (reference sequence). The CDR3 protein is CASSPWLASGRNEQFF. Here the CDR3 DNA reads TGTGCCAGTAGTCCTTGGCTAGCGTCGGGGAGGAATGAGCAGTTCTTC.

This rearrangement joins TRBV19 to TRBJ2-7, with 16 bases that match TRBD2. The CDR3 length is 20 residues. Germline V gene sequence: CDR1 LNHDA, CDR2 SQIVND (reference sequence). V gave up 6 bases and J gave up 1 base; unmatched junction bases: 15. The CDR3 DNA sequence: TGTGCCAGTAGCCGTGGGACTAGCGGGAGGGCCAAAGGTGAATCCTACGAGCAGTACTTC. It yields the protein CASSRGTSGRAKGESYEQYF.

V and J are TRBV28 and TRBJ2-1; 9 nucleotides line up with TRBD2. Germline lookup yields CDR1 MDHEN and CDR2 SYDVKM. The CDR3 has 14 amino acids. The trim removed 7 bases at V and 8 bases at J, leaving 9 bases unmatched. CDR3: CASKSGTSFDEQFF. CDR3 DNA: TGTGCCAGCAAATCCGGGACTAGCTTCGATGAGCAGTTCTTC.

J is TRBJ2-3 and V is TRBV7-2, with 10 bases lining up with TRBD2. CDR3 size: 16 residues. J lost 3 bases, V lost 5 bases, and 8 bases had no gene match. Per the germline V gene, CDR1 is SGHTA and CDR2 is FQGNSA. CDR3 region: CASSPTLAGGTDTQYF. The CDR3 nucleotides are TGTGCCAGCAGCCCCACCTTAGCGGGGGGAACAGATACGCAGTATTTT.

The V and J genes are TRBV11-2 and TRBJ2-7; 11 bases agree with TRBD2. Germline-derived CDR1 and CDR2 are SGHAT and FQNNGV. CDR3 length equals 15 residues. Unmatched junction bases numbered 5, after V lost 4 bases and J lost 3 bases. CDR3 bases: TGTGCCAGCAGCTCCAATAGCGGGAGGGGCTACGAGCAGTACTTC. It yields the protein CASSSNSGRGYEQYF.

The chain is built from TRBV5-1 and TRBJ2-2, with a tentative D call TRBD2 (6 bases). Trimming removed 2 bases at V and 1 base at J, with 9 bases between. The CDR3 has 15 residues. The germline V gene has CDR1 SGHRS and CDR2 YFSETQ. DNA for the CDR3: TGCGCCAGCAGCTTCGTGGGGGGGAACACCGGGGAGCTGTTTTTT. Translating it yields CASSFVGGNTGELFF.

This rearrangement joins TRBV28 to TRBJ1-1; 7 nucleotides match TRBD1. The germline CDR1 and CDR2 sequences are MDHEN and SYDVKM. V lost 5 bases, J lost 10 bases, and 10 bases stayed unmatched. The CDR3 length is 13 residues. In DNA, the CDR3 is TGTGCCAGCAGTCGACAGGGTAACCGCGGAGCTTTCTTT. This encodes CASSRQGNRGAFF.

The CDR3 region has the DNA TGTGCCACCAGCAGTACTAGCGGGGGGACCCAAGAGACCCAGTACTTC. It translates to CATSSTSGGTQETQYF. The gene calls are TRBV15 and TRBJ2-5; 12 bases align to TRBD2. There are 16 residues in the CDR3. V was clipped by 3 bases and J by 1 base; unmatched bases: 3. Germline CDR1 and CDR2: LNHNV and YYDKDF (reference sequence). Full variable domain (remainder filled in from reference TRBV15 and TRBJ2-5): DAMVIQNPRYQVTQFGKPVTLSCSQTLNHNVMYWYQQKSSQAPKLLFHYYDKDFNNEADTPDNFQSRRPNTSFCFLDIRSPGLGDTAMYLCATSSTSGGTQETQYFGPGTRLLVL.

The table lists this clone with a count of one. The genes are TRBV12-5 and TRBJ2-7; TRBD2 aligns across 12 bases. The CDR3 loop spans 18 amino acids. Germline CDR1 is LGHNT and CDR2 is FRNRAP. V dropped 3 bases and J dropped 0; count of bases not matched to a gene: 9. DNA for the CDR3: TGTGCTAGTGGTTTTTGGACTAGCGGGGAGATCAGCTCCTACGAGCAGTACTTC. Translating gives CASGFWTSGEISSYEQYF.

As concerns this clone: The junction and the germline gene differ at one end; a read error may be behind it. The chain couples TRBV7-9 to TRBJ1-2; D is perhaps TRBD1 (6 bases). Germline loops: CDR1 SEHNR, CDR2 FQNEAQ (reference sequence). This CDR3 is 15 amino acids long. Here the CDR3 reads CSSSPGGAQLYGYTF. CDR3 bases: TGTTCCAGCAGCCCCGGGGGGGCCCAACTCTATGGCTACACCTTC.

The chain is built from TRBV7-9 and TRBJ1-1; D call uncertain. The CDR3 has 15 amino acids. Per germline, CDR1 SEHNR and CDR2 FQNEAQ (reference sequence). Trimming took off 0 bases at V and 6 bases at J, with 14 bases between the two ends. In DNA, the CDR3 is TGTGCCAGCAGCTTAGCGTACCAATTGGCCGCTGAAGCTTTCTTT. Protein product: CASSLAYQLAAEAFF.

The rearrangement uses TRBV6-5 and TRBJ2-3; TRBD1 agrees at 8 bases. The J segment lost 14 bases and the V segment lost 8 bases, leaving 15 bases of the junction unmatched. From germline, CDR1 is MNHEY and CDR2 SVGAGI. The CDR3 covers 13 residues. The CDR3 loop is CASYHNMDRVSYF. CDR3 DNA sequence: TGTGCCAGCTACCATAATATGGACAGGGTATCGTATTTT.

This rearrangement joins TRBV7-3 to TRBJ2-2, with TRBD1 as a possible D gene (5 bases). Trimming cost V 0 bases and J 13 bases, with 15 bases left between them. The CDR3 length is 14 residues. The germline gives CDR1 SGHTA, CDR2 FQGTGA. In nucleotides, the CDR3 is TGTGCCAGCAGCTTAACAGGGGCTGCCTCTAGGCTGTTTTTT. This sequence encodes CASSLTGAASRLFF.

The V gene is TRBV11-2, the J gene TRBJ2-7; 11 bases are shared with TRBD2. The junction had 4 bases not matched to a gene; V was cut back by 2 bases and J by 4 bases. CDR3 length: 15 amino acids. The V gene's germline CDR1 is SGHAT and CDR2 FQNNGV. The CDR3 region has the DNA TGTGCCAGCAGCTTACTAGCGGGAGGCCCGTACGAGCAGTACTTC. Translating gives CASSLLAGGPYEQYF.

The sample holds one count of this clone. The chain has TRBV6-1 and TRBJ1-5; perhaps TRBD1 as D (6 bases). Trimming stripped 4 bases from V and 2 bases from J, with 15 bases between. The CDR3 is made up of 16 amino acids. The V gene's germline CDR1 is MNHNS and CDR2 SASEGT. The CDR3 sequence: CASSVTGLGGNQPQHF. The CDR3 DNA is TGTGCCAGCAGTGTGACAGGATTGGGCGGCAATCAGCCCCAGCATTTT.

The rearrangement joins TRBV27 to TRBJ2-1, with 14 bases lining up with TRBD2. J lost 10 bases, V lost 2 bases, and 13 bases had no gene match. This CDR3 has 18 amino acids. Germline assignment: CDR1 MNHEY and CDR2 SMNVEV (reference sequence). CDR3 amino acids: CASSLRYKTSGRAEEQFF. In DNA, the CDR3 is TGTGCCAGCAGTTTACGCTATAAGACTAGCGGGAGGGCGGAGGAGCAGTTCTTC.

The V and J genes are TRBV19 and TRBJ2-1; 7 nucleotides agree with TRBD2. V lost 1 base and J lost 8; bases outside the gene matches: 14. In germline, CDR1 is LNHDA, CDR2 SQIVND (reference sequence). The CDR3 runs to 17 residues. The CDR3 is CASSIAGRLAELDEQFF. CDR3 nucleotide sequence: TGTGCCAGTAGTATAGCCGGTAGGCTAGCGGAGTTAGATGAGCAGTTCTTC.